This TCR beta chain derives from a study of OX40 agonist ivuxolimab in advanced cancers. The overall study: Patients received intravenous ivuxolimab every 2 weeks at 0.01 to 10 mg/kg. There were three patients with partial responses, one having hepatocellular carcinoma and two cutaneous melanoma. Study results and limitations: Partial responders treated at 0.1-3.0 mg/kg exhibited clonal expansion among the lowest measured.

As regards this clone: What it binds is unknown.

Only in-frame clones appear in the TCRdb table, and some are missing; sequencing was by immunoSEQ multiplex PCR. This sample has tens of thousands of clones, with approximately 80% found just once. Autoimmune disease history or systemic immunosuppression barred patients. The origin of this receptor is an adult with an advanced solid tumor such as melanoma, head and neck, liver or kidney cancer. The sample here was CD4+ or CD8+ T cells sorted from blood, taken in a trial of the OX40 agonist ivuxolimab.

In DNA form, the CDR3 reads TGTGCCAGCAGCCCACGCGGCGGGAGGGTCAACTATGGCTACACCTTC. Protein product: CASSPRGGRVNYGYTF. The chain uses TRBV7-9 and TRBJ1-2; D unclear. V shed 5 bases and J shed 2 bases, with 18 bases lying between them. This CDR3 has 16 residues. Germline CDR1 SEHNR, CDR2 FQNEAQ (reference sequence).